The 12 T cell receptor beta chains below all came from one sample that was sequenced in a study of cytomegalovirus exposure and HLA in healthy donors. Researchers ran the PCR with 60 Vbeta and 13 Jbeta primers. The protocol was immunoSEQ multiplex PCR, while the TCRdb copy is restricted to in-frame clones and leaves out a portion. The sample consists of a few hundred thousand clones, about four fifths of them appearing once. Sequenced material: PBMCs. Every receptor here comes from a young man in good health and CMV-seronegative.

The rearrangement links TRBV27 to TRBJ1-2, with 7 bases identical to TRBD1. The CDR3 has 15 amino acids. V dropped 6 bases and J dropped 0; count of bases not matched to a gene: 7. Germline V gene data show CDR1 as MNHEY and CDR2 as SMNVEV (reference sequence). DNA for the CDR3: TGTGCCAGCAGGGACAGGTTCATAGCTAACTATGGCTACACCTTC. Amino acid sequence: CASRDRFIANYGYTF.

V is TRBV19 and J is TRBJ1-2; 9 bases line up with TRBD1. Trimming at V came to 4 bases and at J to 3 bases, leaving 6 bases not matched to a gene. This CDR3 contains 15 residues. Germline V CDR1 and CDR2: LNHDA, SQIVND (reference sequence). Written as DNA, the CDR3 is TGTGCCAGTAGTACCCTGACAGGGGGGTACTATGGCTACACCTTC. This codes for CASSTLTGGYYGYTF.

V gene TRBV6-1 combines with J gene TRBJ2-1, with D maybe TRBD1 (6 bases). Trimming took off 6 bases at V and 10 bases at J, with 16 bases between the two ends. Germline assignment: CDR1 MNHNS and CDR2 SASEGT. CDR3 length: 13 amino acids. CDR3 amino acids: CASRPIGTTEQFF. DNA for the CDR3: TGTGCCAGCAGGCCTATCGGGACAACCGAGCAGTTCTTC.

The chain joins TRBV5-6 to TRBJ1-4; D unresolved. V dropped 0 bases and J dropped 3 bases, with 6 bases sitting between them. Looked up from germline, CDR1 is SGHDT and CDR2 is YYEEEE. CDR3 size: 14 residues. CDR3 nucleotide sequence: TGTGCCAGCAGCTTGGAAGGAGCTAATGAAAAACTGTTTTTT. Protein: CASSLEGANEKLFF. The full variable domain, completed using reference TRBV5-6 and TRBJ1-4, is DAGVTQSPTHLIKTRGQQVTLRCSPKSGHDTVSWYQQALGQGPQFIFQYYEEEERQRGNFPDRFSGHQFPNYSSELNVNALLLGDSALYLCASSLEGANEKLFFGSGTQLSVL.

This chain connects TRBV6-1 to TRBJ1-1; 7 nucleotides align to TRBD1. The CDR3 contains 14 residues. CDR1 is MNHNS and CDR2 is SASEGT in the germline V gene. J lost 4 bases, V lost 5 bases, and 7 bases had no gene match. CDR3: CASSRGQGGTEAFF. The CDR3 DNA is TGTGCCAGCAGTCGAGGGCAGGGGGGCACTGAAGCTTTCTTT.

The chain uses TRBV15 and TRBJ2-3; 9 bases map to TRBD1. Germline V gene lookup returns CDR1 LNHNV and CDR2 YYDKDF (reference sequence). The CDR3 length is 13 residues. V lost 11 bases, J lost 1 base, and 4 bases stayed unmatched. The CDR3 loop is CAVRDRGTDTQYF. As DNA, the CDR3 is TGTGCCGTACGGGACAGGGGCACAGATACGCAGTATTTT.

The count of this clone is one. The chain recombines TRBV6-1 with TRBJ1-5; D perhaps matches TRBD1 (5 bases). The CDR3 consists of 16 residues. The V gene lost 2 bases and the J gene lost 7 bases, with 18 bases spanning the gap. Germline-derived CDR1 and CDR2 are MNHNS and SASEGT. The CDR3 nucleotides read TGTGCCAGCAGTGAACGCGGGGGGGGAAGAGGGCAGCCCCAGCATTTT. Amino acid sequence: CASSERGGGRGQPQHF.

The chain couples TRBV29-1 to TRBJ2-3; 7 bases align to TRBD1. The ends lost 2 bases at V and 2 bases at J; junction bases unmatched: 7. This CDR3 region has 15 residues. CDR1 is SQVTM and CDR2 is ANQGSEA in the germline V gene. The CDR3 DNA sequence: TGCAGCGTTGAAAGGCCCGGGACAGACACAGATACGCAGTATTTT. Protein: CSVERPGTDTDTQYF.

A single count supports this clone. The V and J genes are TRBV5-5 and TRBJ2-7; TRBD1 matches 7 bases. From germline, CDR1 is SGHKS and CDR2 YYEKEE (reference sequence). The CDR3 runs to 16 residues. With 5 bases clipped from V and 4 bases from J, the junction kept 15 bases outside the gene matches. The chain's CDR3 is CASSLERGLRSYEQYF. CDR3 coding DNA: TGTGCCAGCAGTCTGGAAAGGGGGCTAAGAAGTTACGAGCAGTACTTC.

The gene calls are TRBV6-5 and TRBJ1-2; TRBD1 agrees at 7 bases. This CDR3 has 15 amino acids. V shed 6 bases and J 2 bases; nucleotides not matched to a gene: 9. The germline CDR1 and CDR2 sequences are MNHEY and SVGAGI. The CDR3 bases are TGTGCCAGCAGCTCGCCGGCAGGGGGAAACTATGGCTACACCTTC. Encoded protein: CASSSPAGGNYGYTF.

The chain carries TRBV4-1 and TRBJ1-1, with D perhaps TRBD1 (6 bases). There are 13 residues in the CDR3. Germline V gives CDR1 MGHRA, CDR2 YSYEKL. Trimming left V 4 bases short and J 6 bases short, with 12 bases between. The CDR3 DNA is TGCGCCAGCAGCCCTCAGGGGTACGCTGAAGCTTTCTTT. Its translation: CASSPQGYAEAFF.

This chain connects TRBV7-2 to TRBJ2-1; 9 nucleotides match TRBD2. V lost 4 bases, J lost 3 bases, and 4 bases stayed unmatched. The CDR3 contains 15 residues. The germline gives CDR1 SGHTA, CDR2 FQGNSA. CDR3 nucleotide sequence: TGTGCCAGCAGCTCTAGCGGGGAAATCTACAATGAGCAGTTCTTC. Its protein is CASSSSGEIYNEQFF.